The present TCR beta chain was sequenced within a study of shared T cell receptors in the human thymus. This clone was detected once. The CDR3 runs 16 residues. V lost 0 bases to trimming and J lost 0 bases, with 10 bases between them. Germline V lookup: CDR1 SGHRS, CDR2 YFSETQ. Profiled with immunoSEQ multiplex PCR; TCRdb holds only in-frame clones, not every one. The sample includes about 660,000 clones, around 87% of them seen just once. This sample also belongs to another study, concerning human thymus T cells.

What was sequenced was thymocytes. The chain couples TRBV5-1 to TRBJ1-5; possible D gene TRBD1, 6 bases. This clonotype was sampled from a boy under three years old with a congenital heart defect. As DNA, the CDR3 is TGCGCCAGCAGCTTGGGGGGGACACTTAGCAATCAGCCCCAGCATTTT. It encodes CASSLGGTLSNQPQHF.